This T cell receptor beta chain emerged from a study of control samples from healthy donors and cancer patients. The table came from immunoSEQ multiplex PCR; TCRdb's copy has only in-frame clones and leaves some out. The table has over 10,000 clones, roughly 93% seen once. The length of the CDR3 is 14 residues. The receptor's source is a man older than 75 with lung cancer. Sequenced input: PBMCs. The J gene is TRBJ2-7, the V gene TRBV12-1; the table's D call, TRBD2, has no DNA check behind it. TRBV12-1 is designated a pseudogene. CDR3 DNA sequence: TGTGCCAGCAGCTCGTCACGTGCTACCTACGAGCAGTACTTC. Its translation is CASSSSRATYEQYF.